Listed below are T cell receptor beta chains from one sample, sequenced in a study of control samples from healthy donors and cancer patients. Using immunoSEQ multiplex PCR, the repertoire was profiled, and TCRdb retains in-frame clones only, with some absent. Of roughly 76,000 clones in the sample, about 95% were seen once. The specimen was blood. These receptors were obtained from a woman aged 40 to 50 in good health. The CDR3 runs from the conserved cysteine through the conserved F or W. Fields, in order: V gene, D gene, J gene, CDR3 DNA, CDR3 protein. D genes are given only for firm matches.

V gene: TRBV19; D gene: -; J gene: TRBJ2-7; CDR3 DNA: TGTGCCAGTAGTCAAAGTGGGGACACCTACGAGCAGTACTTC; CDR3 protein: CASSQSGDTYEQYF
V gene: TRBV2; D gene: -; J gene: TRBJ1-1; CDR3 DNA: TGTGCCAGCAGTGAAGTTGGCGGCACTGAAGCTTTCTTT; CDR3 protein: CASSEVGGTEAFF
V gene: TRBV2; D gene: TRBD1; J gene: TRBJ1-6; CDR3 DNA: TGTGCCAGCAGGGGGGACAGGGATTCACCCCTCCACTTT; CDR3 protein: CASRGDRDSPLHF
V gene: TRBV13; D gene: -; J gene: TRBJ1-1; CDR3 DNA: TGTGCCAGCAGCACCCGACGGCAAACTGAAGCTTTCTTT; CDR3 protein: CASSTRRQTEAFF
V gene: TRBV1; D gene: -; J gene: TRBJ2-7; CDR3 DNA: TGCACCAGCAGCCCTCCCCGCGGGAGCCCCTACGAGCAGTACTTC; CDR3 protein: CTSSPPRGSPYEQYF
V gene: TRBV3-1/TRBV3-2; D gene: -; J gene: TRBJ1-1; CDR3 DNA: TGTGCGGCAGGGAGTTCTAACACTGAAGCTTTCTTT; CDR3 protein: CAAGSSNTEAFF
V gene: TRBV7-6; D gene: -; J gene: TRBJ1-6; CDR3 DNA: TGTGCCAGCAGCTTAGACAGGGTCTCACCCCTCCACTTT; CDR3 protein: CASSLDRVSPLHF
V gene: TRBV6-1; D gene: -; J gene: TRBJ2-7; CDR3 DNA: TGTGCCAGCAGTGAAAGGGTTCCGTACTTAACCTACGAGCAGTACTTC; CDR3 protein: CASSERVPYLTYEQYF
V gene: TRBV10-1; D gene: -; J gene: TRBJ1-3; CDR3 DNA: TGCGCCAGCAGTGAGTATGCCGAAAACACCATATATTTT; CDR3 protein: CASSEYAENTIYF
V gene: TRBV11-1; D gene: TRBD1; J gene: TRBJ1-1; CDR3 DNA: TGTGCCAGCAGCTTTGACAGGGGCACTGAAGCTTTCTTT; CDR3 protein: CASSFDRGTEAFF
V gene: TRBV20-1; D gene: -; J gene: TRBJ1-5; CDR3 DNA: TGCAGTGCTAGATCCCATCAGCCCCAGCATTTT; CDR3 protein: CSARSHQPQHF
V gene: TRBV28; D gene: -; J gene: TRBJ1-2; CDR3 DNA: TGTGCCAGCAGTTCTTGGACGGCGAGGAATGGCTACACCTTC; CDR3 protein: CASSSWTARNGYTF
V gene: TRBV14; D gene: -; J gene: TRBJ1-1; CDR3 DNA: TGTGCCAGCAGCCATTTGTTTCAGGGGTTGAACACTGAAGCTTTCTTT; CDR3 protein: CASSHLFQGLNTEAFF
V gene: TRBV5-1; D gene: TRBD1; J gene: TRBJ1-3; CDR3 DNA: TGCGCCAGCAGCTTGGGGGACAGGACCTCTGGAAACACCATATATTTT; CDR3 protein: CASSLGDRTSGNTIYF
V gene: TRBV7-9; D gene: -; J gene: TRBJ2-3; CDR3 DNA: TGTGCCAGCAGCTTAGAGGGCTTAGCAGATACGCAGTATTTT; CDR3 protein: CASSLEGLADTQYF
V gene: TRBV29-1; D gene: TRBD2; J gene: TRBJ2-1; CDR3 DNA: TGCAGCGTTGATGGGTCAGGGAGGGCACAGTTCTTC; CDR3 protein: CSVDGSGRAQFF
V gene: TRBV4-1; D gene: -; J gene: TRBJ2-5; CDR3 DNA: TGCGCCAGCAGCCAAGGACAGGAGTCAACCCAAGAGACCCAGTACTTC; CDR3 protein: CASSQGQESTQETQYF
V gene: TRBV5-4; D gene: TRBD1; J gene: TRBJ2-7; CDR3 DNA: TGTGCCAGCAGCTTGCCGGGACAGGTCTCCTACGAGCAGTACTTC; CDR3 protein: CASSLPGQVSYEQYF
V gene: TRBV5-8; D gene: -; J gene: TRBJ1-1; CDR3 DNA: TGTGCCAGCAGCTTAGGAGGGCTGATGAACACTGAAGCTTTCTTT; CDR3 protein: CASSLGGLMNTEAFF
V gene: TRBV10-3; D gene: -; J gene: TRBJ2-1; CDR3 DNA: TGTGCCATCAGTGATAGGGCAGGGTCCTACAATGAGCAGTTCTTC; CDR3 protein: CAISDRAGSYNEQFF
V gene: TRBV7-2; D gene: -; J gene: TRBJ1-2; CDR3 DNA: TGTGCCAGCAGCCGGCGAGGGATAGGTGACGGCTACACCTTC; CDR3 protein: CASSRRGIGDGYTF
V gene: TRBV30; D gene: -; J gene: TRBJ2-1; CDR3 DNA: TGTGCCTGGAGTAGAGGGGGAACGGTTTACAATGAGCAGTTCTTC; CDR3 protein: CAWSRGGTVYNEQFF
V gene: TRBV2; D gene: TRBD1; J gene: TRBJ1-6; CDR3 DNA: TGTGCCAGCAGCGTGACAGGGGGCAAATCACCCCTCCACTTT; CDR3 protein: CASSVTGGKSPLHF
V gene: TRBV4-1; D gene: -; J gene: TRBJ1-5; CDR3 DNA: TGCGCCAGCAGCCACAATTCGGGGCCCCAGCATTTT; CDR3 protein: CASSHNSGPQHF
V gene: TRBV18; D gene: TRBD2; J gene: TRBJ2-1; CDR3 DNA: TGTGCCAGCTCTCCAATGACTAGCGGAACCTACAATGAGCAGTTCTTC; CDR3 protein: CASSPMTSGTYNEQFF
V gene: TRBV2; D gene: -; J gene: TRBJ1-6; CDR3 DNA: TGTGCCAGCAGTGATACGAATTCACCCCTCCACTTT; CDR3 protein: CASSDTNSPLHF
V gene: TRBV21-1; D gene: -; J gene: TRBJ1-6; CDR3 DNA: TGTGCCAGCAGCAATATCAGGAGACAGGGGTTTGCGGGATCACCCCTCCACTTT; CDR3 protein: CASSNIRRQGFAGSPLHF
V gene: TRBV9; D gene: -; J gene: TRBJ2-5; CDR3 DNA: TGTGCCAGCAGCGTAGGAGAGCAACGGGAGACCCAGTACTTC; CDR3 protein: CASSVGEQRETQYF
V gene: TRBV5-6; D gene: TRBD1; J gene: TRBJ1-5; CDR3 DNA: TGTGCCAGCAGCTTCGGCACAGGGGGATCAAATCAGCCCCAGCATTTT; CDR3 protein: CASSFGTGGSNQPQHF
V gene: TRBV19; D gene: TRBD2; J gene: TRBJ2-7; CDR3 DNA: TGTGCCAGTAGTTCTTATGGACTAGCGGGGCTCGAGCAGTACTTC; CDR3 protein: CASSSYGLAGLEQYF
V gene: TRBV10-3; D gene: -; J gene: TRBJ2-5; CDR3 DNA: TGTGCCACCCTTCCGGGGTTAGAAGAGACCCAGTACTTC; CDR3 protein: CATLPGLEETQYF
V gene: TRBV10-3; D gene: TRBD1; J gene: TRBJ1-1; CDR3 DNA: TGTGCCATCAGTGGGGACAGGACGAACACTGAAGCTTTCTTT; CDR3 protein: CAISGDRTNTEAFF
V gene: TRBV6-2/TRBV6-3; D gene: -; J gene: TRBJ1-2; CDR3 DNA: TGTGCCAGCAGCTTCTTCGGGGGTGGCTACACCTTC; CDR3 protein: CASSFFGGGYTF
V gene: TRBV19; D gene: -; J gene: TRBJ1-1; CDR3 DNA: TGTGCCAGTAGTATAGTTCCAGGGCAGATTAACACTGAAGCTTTCTTT; CDR3 protein: CASSIVPGQINTEAFF
V gene: TRBV30; D gene: -; J gene: TRBJ2-6; CDR3 DNA: TGTGCCTGGAGCGGTCTAATAAACTCTGGGGCCAACGTCCTGACTTTC; CDR3 protein: CAWSGLINSGANVLTF
V gene: TRBV6-6; D gene: TRBD1; J gene: TRBJ2-4; CDR3 DNA: TGTGCCAGCAGCCTTAGACAGGGAAAAAACATTCAGTACTTC; CDR3 protein: CASSLRQGKNIQYF
V gene: TRBV28; D gene: -; J gene: TRBJ2-7; CDR3 DNA: TGTGCCAGCGCTGAGCAGGGTTACTACGAGCAGTACTTC; CDR3 protein: CASAEQGYYEQYF
V gene: TRBV11-2; D gene: -; J gene: TRBJ2-7; CDR3 DNA: TGTGCCAGCAATAGCCGAGGCGAGCAGTACTTC; CDR3 protein: CASNSRGEQYF
V gene: TRBV5-6; D gene: -; J gene: TRBJ2-6; CDR3 DNA: TGTGCCAGCAGTCGACGGGCCTCTGGGGCCAACGTCCTGACTTTC; CDR3 protein: CASSRRASGANVLTF
V gene: TRBV5-1; D gene: -; J gene: TRBJ2-7; CDR3 DNA: TGCGCCAGCAGCTTGGGGTTTAGGGGGGGAACCTACGAGCAGTACTTC; CDR3 protein: CASSLGFRGGTYEQYF
V gene: TRBV25-1; D gene: -; J gene: TRBJ1-5; CDR3 DNA: TGTGCCAGCAGTGATCCGTCGACAGGTGATCAGCCCCAGCATTTT; CDR3 protein: CASSDPSTGDQPQHF
V gene: TRBV7-9; D gene: TRBD2; J gene: TRBJ2-7; CDR3 DNA: TGTGCCAGCAGCTCCAGACTAGCGCGGCAGTACTACGAGCAGTACTTC; CDR3 protein: CASSSRLARQYYEQYF
V gene: TRBV7-2; D gene: -; J gene: TRBJ2-7; CDR3 DNA: TGTGCCAGCCAAGTAAGGGTGGGAAGCTACGAGCAGTACTTC; CDR3 protein: CASQVRVGSYEQYF
V gene: TRBV3-1/TRBV3-2; D gene: TRBD2; J gene: TRBJ2-1; CDR3 DNA: TGTGCCAGCTCTAGCGGGAGGGCCGGTCTGTTCTTC; CDR3 protein: CASSSGRAGLFF
V gene: TRBV6-2/TRBV6-3; D gene: -; J gene: TRBJ1-2; CDR3 DNA: TGTGCCAGCAGTTCCGCTTATGGCTACACCTTC; CDR3 protein: CASSSAYGYTF
V gene: TRBV18; D gene: -; J gene: TRBJ1-5; CDR3 DNA: TGTGCCAGCTCCGGGTTGGGAAATCAGCCCCAGCATTTT; CDR3 protein: CASSGLGNQPQHF
V gene: TRBV5-1; D gene: -; J gene: TRBJ2-3; CDR3 DNA: TGCGCCAGCAGCTTAAACAGACGTACTAGCACAGATACGCAGTATTTT; CDR3 protein: CASSLNRRTSTDTQYF
V gene: TRBV12-5; D gene: -; J gene: TRBJ2-5; CDR3 DNA: TGTGCTAGTGGTTTGGCCTTAAGGACGCAGAAGACCCAGTACTTC; CDR3 protein: CASGLALRTQKTQYF
V gene: TRBV2; D gene: TRBD2; J gene: TRBJ2-5; CDR3 DNA: TGTGCCAGCAGTGAGGAGGTAGCGGGGCAAGAGACCCAGTACTTC; CDR3 protein: CASSEEVAGQETQYF
V gene: TRBV7-9; D gene: -; J gene: TRBJ2-6; CDR3 DNA: TGTGCCGGAACGCCTGCGAACTCTGGGGCCAACGTCCTGACTTTC; CDR3 protein: CAGTPANSGANVLTF
V gene: TRBV13; D gene: -; J gene: TRBJ1-4; CDR3 DNA: TGTGCCAGCAGCTCCCAAGCCGACCTTAATGAAAAACTGTTTTTT; CDR3 protein: CASSSQADLNEKLFF
V gene: TRBV4-1; D gene: -; J gene: TRBJ1-2; CDR3 DNA: TGCGCCAGCAGCCAAGCGACGGCCGCTTATGGCTACACCTTC; CDR3 protein: CASSQATAAYGYTF
V gene: TRBV7-3; D gene: -; J gene: TRBJ2-1; CDR3 DNA: TGTGCCAGCAGCTTAATGGGCTACACGGAGGACCGGTTCTTC; CDR3 protein: CASSLMGYTEDRFF
V gene: TRBV19; D gene: -; J gene: TRBJ1-5; CDR3 DNA: TGTGCCAGTAGTATAAAAGCAGGGAGCGGGCAGCCCCAGCATTTT; CDR3 protein: CASSIKAGSGQPQHF